Listed below are T cell receptor beta chains from one sample, sequenced in a study of T cells after yellow fever vaccination. TCRdb itself ran the 5' RACE reads through MiXCR, one entry per CDR3 protein. Among some 240,000 distinct CDR3 sequences, about 3.5% were seen once, and the ten largest hold around 19%. Sequencing used PBMCs, obtained 15 days after the yellow fever booster vaccination. The origin of the receptors is a man aged 18 to 35 who received the YFV17D yellow fever vaccine. Both conserved end residues are part of each CDR3. Clone sizes are shown as once, few, many, or a class for an expanded clone.

cdr3_aa,v_call,clone_size,j_call,cdr3_length
CASSLGTKVNEQFF,TRBV27,many,TRBJ2-1,14
CASSQDPGMDTIYF,TRBV4-1,few,TRBJ1-3,14
CASSQDSQRIIGDTQYF,TRBV4-2,many,TRBJ2-3,17
CASNSGTSGANEQFF,TRBV19,few,TRBJ2-1,15
CASSPPRDKGIRQETQYF,TRBV7-9,many,TRBJ2-5,18
CASSQDRAANYGYTF,TRBV4-3,many,TRBJ1-2,15
CASSLPDRTLPVPGELFF,TRBV5-1,many,TRBJ2-2,18
CSARVHGLNQETQYF,TRBV20-1,many,TRBJ2-5,15
CASSQANRAAGSGNTIYF,TRBV4-2,many,TRBJ1-3,18
CASSPDPGLACNEQFF,TRBV7-3,many,TRBJ2-1,16
CASSQVSLNEQFF,TRBV4-1,many,TRBJ2-1,13
CASSLRSEVTGELFF,TRBV12-3/TRBV12-4,many,TRBJ2-2,15